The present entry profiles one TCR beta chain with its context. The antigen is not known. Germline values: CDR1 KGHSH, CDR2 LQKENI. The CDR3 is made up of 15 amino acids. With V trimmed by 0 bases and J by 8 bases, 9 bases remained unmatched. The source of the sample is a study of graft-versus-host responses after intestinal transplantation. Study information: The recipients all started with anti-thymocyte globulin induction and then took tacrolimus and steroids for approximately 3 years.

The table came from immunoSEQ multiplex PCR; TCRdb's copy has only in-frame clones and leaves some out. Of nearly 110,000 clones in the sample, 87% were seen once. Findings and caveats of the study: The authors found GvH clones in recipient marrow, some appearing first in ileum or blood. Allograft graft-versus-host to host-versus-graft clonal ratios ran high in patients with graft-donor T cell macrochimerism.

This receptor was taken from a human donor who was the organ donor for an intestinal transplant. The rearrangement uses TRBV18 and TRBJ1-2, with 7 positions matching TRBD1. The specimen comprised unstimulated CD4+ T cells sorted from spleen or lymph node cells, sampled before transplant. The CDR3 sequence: CASSPPDRAPRGYTF. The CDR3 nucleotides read TGTGCCAGCTCACCACCTGACAGGGCTCCGAGGGGCTACACCTTC.